The rows below give T cell receptor beta chains drawn from one sample of a study of blood T cell repertoires in COVID-19. Profiling relied on immunoSEQ multiplex PCR, and the TCRdb table lists in-frame clones only, not all of them. The data contain fewer than 250,000 clones, around four fifths of them singletons. The sequenced material came from peripheral blood. The source of these receptors is a man aged 50-59 years with active or convalescent COVID-19. CDR3s include the opening cysteine and the closing phenylalanine or tryptophan. The D gene is left open where the match is weak. Rows may omit the clone size; those that give it use once, few, many or a size class.

D gene: NA; clone size: NA; J gene: TRBJ1-2; V gene: TRBV6-5; CDR3 protein: CASRSAKEANYGYTF; CDR3 DNA: TGTGCCAGCAGGAGTGCGAAGGAGGCTAACTATGGCTACACCTTC
D gene: NA; clone size: NA; J gene: TRBJ2-7; V gene: TRBV27; CDR3 protein: CASSPTGTYEQYF; CDR3 DNA: TGTGCCAGCAGTCCAACAGGTACCTACGAGCAGTACTTC
D gene: TRBD2; clone size: NA; J gene: TRBJ2-5; V gene: TRBV4-1; CDR3 protein: CASSQDNGAGEGETQYF; CDR3 DNA: TGCGCCAGCAGCCAAGATAATGGAGCGGGAGAAGGGGAGACCCAGTACTTC
D gene: NA; clone size: NA; J gene: TRBJ1-5; V gene: TRBV21-1; CDR3 protein: CASSAWTANNQPQHF; CDR3 DNA: TGTGCCAGCAGCGCCTGGACAGCCAACAATCAGCCCCAGCATTTT
D gene: TRBD1; clone size: NA; J gene: TRBJ1-3; V gene: TRBV11-2; CDR3 protein: CASSRAGTGISGNTIYF; CDR3 DNA: TGTGCCAGCAGCCGAGCCGGGACAGGGATCTCTGGAAACACCATATATTTT
D gene: TRBD2; clone size: NA; J gene: TRBJ2-1; V gene: TRBV4-1; CDR3 protein: CASSQERLAGVSNEQFF; CDR3 DNA: TGCGCCAGCAGCCAAGAAAGGCTAGCGGGAGTGAGCAATGAGCAGTTCTTC
D gene: TRBD1; clone size: NA; J gene: TRBJ1-5; V gene: TRBV11-2; CDR3 protein: CASSLGLTGGNQPQHF; CDR3 DNA: TGTGCCAGCAGCTTAGGACTCACAGGGGGAAATCAGCCCCAGCATTTT
D gene: TRBD2; clone size: NA; J gene: TRBJ2-3; V gene: TRBV5-4; CDR3 protein: CASSLSPSASGAVDTQYF; CDR3 DNA: TGTGCCAGCAGCTTGTCCCCCTCGGCTAGCGGGGCAGTAGATACGCAGTATTTT
D gene: TRBD1; clone size: NA; J gene: TRBJ2-3; V gene: TRBV6-6; CDR3 protein: CASSYPGQGPDTQYF; CDR3 DNA: TGTGCCAGCAGTTACCCGGGACAGGGGCCAGATACGCAGTATTTT
D gene: TRBD2; clone size: NA; J gene: TRBJ2-5; V gene: TRBV6-6; CDR3 protein: CASSYSPSGTQYF; CDR3 DNA: TGTGCCAGCAGTTACTCGCCTAGCGGGACCCAGTACTTC
D gene: NA; clone size: once; J gene: TRBJ2-7; V gene: TRBV28; CDR3 protein: CASSLSRQGTYEQYF; CDR3 DNA: TGTGCCAGCAGTTTGAGTCGGCAGGGGACCTACGAGCAGTACTTC
D gene: NA; clone size: NA; J gene: TRBJ2-2; V gene: TRBV6-4; CDR3 protein: CARLGGGPGELFF; CDR3 DNA: TGTGCCAGGCTTGGGGGGGGCCCCGGGGAGCTGTTTTTT
D gene: TRBD2; clone size: NA; J gene: TRBJ2-1; V gene: TRBV27; CDR3 protein: CASSRTSGRWDEQFF; CDR3 DNA: TGTGCCAGCAGTCGGACTAGCGGGAGGTGGGATGAGCAGTTCTTC
D gene: NA; clone size: NA; J gene: TRBJ1-4; V gene: TRBV5-1; CDR3 protein: CASSLDPGTNEKLFF; CDR3 DNA: TGCGCCAGCAGCTTGGATCCGGGAACTAATGAAAAACTGTTTTTT
D gene: NA; clone size: NA; J gene: TRBJ1-5; V gene: TRBV2; CDR3 protein: CASKRINQPQHF; CDR3 DNA: TGTGCCAGCAAGCGGATAAATCAGCCCCAGCATTTT
D gene: NA; clone size: NA; J gene: TRBJ2-7; V gene: TRBV5-1; CDR3 protein: CASSLAFRAESSYEQYF; CDR3 DNA: TGCGCCAGCAGCTTGGCCTTTCGCGCTGAGAGCTCCTACGAGCAGTACTTC
D gene: NA; clone size: many; J gene: TRBJ1-3; V gene: TRBV15; CDR3 protein: CATSEHRVSGNTIYF; CDR3 DNA: TGTGCCACCAGCGAACACAGGGTCTCTGGAAACACCATATATTTT
D gene: TRBD2; clone size: once; J gene: TRBJ2-4; V gene: TRBV19; CDR3 protein: CASSIASASGMKNIQYF; CDR3 DNA: TGTGCCAGTAGTATAGCATCCGCTAGCGGGATGAAAAACATTCAGTACTTC
D gene: NA; clone size: NA; J gene: TRBJ2-3; V gene: TRBV11-3; CDR3 protein: CASSLMAGDTQYF; CDR3 DNA: TGTGCCAGCAGCTTAATGGCCGGGGATACGCAGTATTTT
D gene: TRBD1; clone size: few; J gene: TRBJ1-5; V gene: TRBV27; CDR3 protein: CASSPLGGGDQPQHF; CDR3 DNA: TGTGCCAGCAGTCCTCTAGGAGGGGGCGATCAGCCCCAGCATTTT
D gene: NA; clone size: NA; J gene: TRBJ1-2; V gene: TRBV28; CDR3 protein: CASSPLPGLSYGYTF; CDR3 DNA: TGTGCCAGCAGTCCCCTTCCCGGACTTAGCTATGGCTACACCTTC
D gene: NA; clone size: NA; J gene: TRBJ1-2; V gene: TRBV4-1; CDR3 protein: CASSPRTDTNYGYTF; CDR3 DNA: TGCGCCAGCAGCCCCCGGACAGACACTAACTATGGCTACACCTTC